This TCR beta chain was identified in a study of vaccination effects on CD4 cells after COVID-19. Study information: Sampling occurred a median 72 days post second dose, range 14 to 241. Every well got 2 million to 2.5 million PBMC, which were grown with about 9.2 IU/ml IL-2 and 10 ug/ml peptides.

This CDR3 comprises 15 residues. V was pared by 1 base and J by 3 bases, with 13 bases between. Germline values: CDR1 SGHAT, CDR2 FQNNGV. Only in-frame clones appear in the TCRdb table, and some are missing; sequencing was by immunoSEQ multiplex PCR. The sample has fewer than 55,000 clones, 60% to 75% seen once. Study results and limitations: Clones from infection and from vaccination both contracted markedly late after vaccination.

Isolating CD4+ T cells followed more than 9 days of culture. Participants were vaccinated with two doses of either the BNT162b2 or mRNA-1273 vaccine. None of the vaccinated had previously contracted SARS-CoV-2, and their nucleocapsid antibodies tested negative. This clone was detected only once. What it binds is not known. The input for sequencing was CD4+ T cells from PBMCs cultured without peptide, taken after COVID-19 vaccination. The receptor was derived from a human donor who received a COVID-19 vaccine. The J gene is TRBJ2-7, the V gene TRBV11-2; possibly TRBD1 for D (5 bases). The CDR3 coding sequence is TGTGCCAGCAGCTTAGGGAATGGGGCCCTCTACGAGCAGTACTTC. It translates to CASSLGNGALYEQYF. Complete variable domain (other parts from reference TRBV11-2 and TRBJ2-7): EAGVAQSPRYKIIEKRQSVAFWCNPISGHATLYWYQQILGQGPKLLIQFQNNGVVDDSQLPKDRFSAERLKGVDSTLKIQPAKLEDSAVYLCASSLGNGALYEQYFGPGTRLTVT.